Detailed here is one T cell receptor (beta chain). Its specificity is unknown. With a much larger clone just one base away, this may be a read error. Sequencing libraries for TCR beta were prepared with iRepertoire HTBI primers and Arm-PCR of CDR3 regions. TCRdb reprocessed the multiplex PCR reads via MiXCR and lists one record per CDR3 protein. The sample lists roughly 440,000 distinct CDR3 sequences; around 17% were seen once. Described time point: newly diagnosed GD, antithyroid drugs for less than 3 months. The TCR library used RNA extracted from PBMCs. This entry belongs to a study of regulatory T cells in long-lasting Graves disease. Study-wide results and limits: It is possible that accuracy was reduced by the small size of the sample.

Germline-derived CDR1 and CDR2 are MNHEY and SMNVEV (reference sequence). V trimming: 3 bases; J trimming: 4 bases; junction bases outside the gene matches: 5. The CDR3 loop spans 15 amino acids. The data were also submitted as part of a second study, on T cells in Graves' hyperthyroidism and ophthalmopathy. That paper adds: Graves' hyperthyroidism was deemed stable given no ophthalmopathy progression within 18 months. Those patients with uncontrolled infection, other autoimmune disease, pregnancy or lactation were excluded.

The chain has TRBV27 and TRBJ2-5, with TRBD2 identical over 10 bases. The material sequenced was peripheral blood mononuclear cells (PBMCs), taken at new diagnosis, from a patient treated with antithyroid drugs. This clonotype was sampled from a young woman with Graves disease. The CDR3 sequence: CASSFLAGVGETQYF. The CDR3 region has the DNA TGTGCCAGCAGTTTTCTAGCGGGAGTAGGAGAGACCCAGTACTTC.